This T cell receptor beta chain derives from a study of cytomegalovirus exposure and HLA in healthy donors. Data came from immunoSEQ multiplex PCR; TCRdb stores just in-frame clones and leaves some out. The table records 60,000 to 80,000 clones, 94% of them present only once. The length of the CDR3 is 16 residues. The V gene's germline CDR1 is SGHTA and CDR2 FQGTGA. V lost 5 bases and J lost 1; bases outside the gene matches: 8. Overall study findings and caveats: Most TCR sequences were rare, but some public TCRs occurred in many donors. The TCR clusters that emerged in the first cohort tended, a later analysis found, to co-occur in the approximately 130 validation repertoires.

As for this clone: Its antigen is currently unknown.

The donors belonged to the roughly 110-subject validation cohort, separate from the approximately 670-subject first cohort. The sequence was obtained from a woman between 18 and 30 years old in good health and CMV-seropositive. Sequenced sample: PBMCs. The rearrangement links TRBV7-3 to TRBJ2-3, with TRBD2 matching 8 bases. The CDR3: CASSPYPTSGTDTQYF. CDR3 coding DNA: TGTGCCAGCAGCCCCTACCCGACTAGCGGCACAGATACGCAGTATTTT.